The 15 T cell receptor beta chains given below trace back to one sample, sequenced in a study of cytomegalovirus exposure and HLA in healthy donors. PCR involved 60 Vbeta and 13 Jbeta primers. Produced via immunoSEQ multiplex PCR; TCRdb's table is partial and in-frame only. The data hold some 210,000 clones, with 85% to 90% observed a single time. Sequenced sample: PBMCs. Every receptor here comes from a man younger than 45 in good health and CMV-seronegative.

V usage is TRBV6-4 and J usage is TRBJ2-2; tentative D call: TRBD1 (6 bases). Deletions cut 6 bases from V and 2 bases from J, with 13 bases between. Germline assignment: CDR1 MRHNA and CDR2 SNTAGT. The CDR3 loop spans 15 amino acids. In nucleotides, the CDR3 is TGTGCCAGCAGCGCTACAGGGATTAACACCGGGGAGCTGTTTTTT. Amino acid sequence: CASSATGINTGELFF.

The CDR3 protein is CASSDTGAGNTIYF. In nucleotides, the CDR3 is TGTGCCAGCAGTGACACAGGGGCTGGAAACACCATATATTTT. The chain has TRBV6-5 and TRBJ1-3, with TRBD1 identical over 7 bases. Germline V gene sequence: CDR1 MNHEY, CDR2 SVGAGI. V lost 5 bases, J lost 2 bases, and 3 bases stayed unmatched. CDR3 size: 14 residues.

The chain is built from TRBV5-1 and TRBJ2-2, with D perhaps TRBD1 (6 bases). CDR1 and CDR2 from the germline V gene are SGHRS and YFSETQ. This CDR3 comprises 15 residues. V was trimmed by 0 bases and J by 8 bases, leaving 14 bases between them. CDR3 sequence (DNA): TGCGCCAGCAGCTTGGCGTGGACAGTTCCAGGGGAGCTGTTTTTT. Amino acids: CASSLAWTVPGELFF. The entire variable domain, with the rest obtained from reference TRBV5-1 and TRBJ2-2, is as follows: KAGVTQTPRYLIKTRGQQVTLSCSPISGHRSVSWYQQTPGQGLQFLFEYFSETQRNKGNFPGRFSGRQFSNSRSEMNVSTLELGDSALYLCASSLAWTVPGELFFGEGSRLTVL.

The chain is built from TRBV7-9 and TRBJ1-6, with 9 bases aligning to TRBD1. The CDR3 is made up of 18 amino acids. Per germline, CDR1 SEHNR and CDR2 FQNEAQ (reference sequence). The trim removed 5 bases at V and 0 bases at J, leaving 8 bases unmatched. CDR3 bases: TGTGCCAGCAGCGACGGACAGGGGCCAAGCTCCTATAATTCACCCCTCCACTTT. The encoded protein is CASSDGQGPSSYNSPLHF.

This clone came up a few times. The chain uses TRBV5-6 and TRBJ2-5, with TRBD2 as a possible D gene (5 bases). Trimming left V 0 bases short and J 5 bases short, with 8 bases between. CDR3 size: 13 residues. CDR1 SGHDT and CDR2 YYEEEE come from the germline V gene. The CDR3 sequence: CASSLAGVETQYF. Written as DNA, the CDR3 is TGTGCCAGCAGCTTGGCCGGGGTTGAGACCCAGTACTTC.

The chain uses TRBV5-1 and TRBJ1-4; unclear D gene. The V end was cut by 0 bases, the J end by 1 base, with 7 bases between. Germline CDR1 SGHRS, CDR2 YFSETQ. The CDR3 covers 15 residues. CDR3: CASSLAPGTNEKLFF. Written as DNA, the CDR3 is TGCGCCAGCAGCTTGGCGCCAGGAACTAATGAAAAACTGTTTTTT.

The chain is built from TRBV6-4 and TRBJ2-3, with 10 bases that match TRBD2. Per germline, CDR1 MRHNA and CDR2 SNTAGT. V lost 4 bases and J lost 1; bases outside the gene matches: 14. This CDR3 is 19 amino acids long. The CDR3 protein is CASSVRFSAGGRGTDTQYF. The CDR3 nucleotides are TGTGCCAGCAGTGTTCGGTTTTCAGCGGGGGGGCGAGGCACAGATACGCAGTATTTT.

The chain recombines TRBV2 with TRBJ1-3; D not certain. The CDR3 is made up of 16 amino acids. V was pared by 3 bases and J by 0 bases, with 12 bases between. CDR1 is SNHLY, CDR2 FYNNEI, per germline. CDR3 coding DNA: TGTGCCAGCAGTGACCGCAGGCCCTACTCTGGAAACACCATATATTTT. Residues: CASSDRRPYSGNTIYF.

The CDR3 region is CASSPGQYNQPQHF. The CDR3 coding sequence is TGCGCCAGCAGCCCCGGACAGTATAATCAGCCCCAGCATTTT. The rearrangement joins TRBV4-1 to TRBJ1-5; tentatively, D is TRBD1 (6 bases). The germline CDR1 and CDR2 sequences are MGHRA and YSYEKL. This CDR3 is built from 14 residues. Trimming took off 4 bases at V and 4 bases at J, with 11 bases between the two ends.

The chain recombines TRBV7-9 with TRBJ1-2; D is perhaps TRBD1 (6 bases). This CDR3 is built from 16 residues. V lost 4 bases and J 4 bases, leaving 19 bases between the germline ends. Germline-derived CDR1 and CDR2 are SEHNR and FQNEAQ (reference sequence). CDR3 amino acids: CASSSGTGDRSYGYTF. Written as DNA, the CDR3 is TGTGCCAGCAGCTCGGGAACCGGAGACAGGAGCTATGGCTACACCTTC. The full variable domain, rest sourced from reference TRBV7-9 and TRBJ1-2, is DTGVSQNPRHKITKRGQNVTFRCDPISEHNRLYWYRQTLGQGPEFLTYFQNEAQLEKSRLLSDRFSAERPKGSFSTLEIQRTEQGDSAMYLCASSSGTGDRSYGYTFGSGTRLTVV.

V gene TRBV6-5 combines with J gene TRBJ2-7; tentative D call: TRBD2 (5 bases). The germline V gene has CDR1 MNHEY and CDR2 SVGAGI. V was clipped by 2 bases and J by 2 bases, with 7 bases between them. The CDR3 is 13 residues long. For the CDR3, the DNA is TGTGCCAGCAGTTACCCGGGAACCTACGAGCAGTACTTC. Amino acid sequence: CASSYPGTYEQYF.

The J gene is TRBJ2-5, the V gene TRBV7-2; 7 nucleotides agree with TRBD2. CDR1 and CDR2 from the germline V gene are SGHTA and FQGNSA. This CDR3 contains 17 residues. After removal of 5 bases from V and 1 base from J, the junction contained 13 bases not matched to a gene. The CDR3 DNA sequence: TGTGCCAGCAGCCCCACGGGACTACGGGGGAGCCAAGAGACCCAGTACTTC. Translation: CASSPTGLRGSQETQYF.

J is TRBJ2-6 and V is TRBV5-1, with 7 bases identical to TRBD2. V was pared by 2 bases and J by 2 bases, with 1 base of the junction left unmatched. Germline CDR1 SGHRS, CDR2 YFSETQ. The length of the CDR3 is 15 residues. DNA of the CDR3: TGCGCCAGCAGCTTAGCGGGAACTGGGGCCAACGTCCTGACTTTC. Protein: CASSLAGTGANVLTF.

CDR3 DNA: TGTGCCAGCAGCAGGGGCGGCTCCTACGAGCAGTACTTC. Its protein is CASSRGGSYEQYF. The J gene is TRBJ2-7, the V gene TRBV27, with D perhaps TRBD1 (6 bases). This CDR3 has 13 residues. Looked up from germline, CDR1 is MNHEY and CDR2 is SMNVEV (reference sequence). The ends were cut back, 6 bases at V and 0 bases at J, with 9 bases in the middle.

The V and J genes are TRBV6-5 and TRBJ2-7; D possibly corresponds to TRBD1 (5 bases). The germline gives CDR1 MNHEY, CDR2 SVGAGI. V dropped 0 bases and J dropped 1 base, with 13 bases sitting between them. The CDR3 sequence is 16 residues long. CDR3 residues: CASSYSSGSGSYEQYF. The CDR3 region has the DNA TGTGCCAGCAGTTACTCGTCCGGCTCAGGGTCCTACGAGCAGTACTTC.